A selection of T cell receptor beta chains follows, all from one sample in a study of T cells in Graves' hyperthyroidism and ophthalmopathy. TCRdb independently ran MiXCR on the multiplex PCR reads; one entry per CDR3 protein. The sample gives 300,000 to 350,000 distinct CDR3 sequences, around 18% of which show up once; 15% to 17% is in the top ten. The sample comprised blood. The receptors here all came from a middle-aged woman with Graves' ophthalmopathy. The CDR3 runs from the conserved cysteine through the conserved F or W. A D gene is named only where the DNA matches it firmly. Clone size, where shown, is once, few, many, or a class for clones that have expanded.

>TRBJ1-6|16|many|-|TRBV7-9
CASSSDWGKYNSPLHF
TGTGCCAGCAGCTCAGACTGGGGGAAGTATAATTCACCCCTCCACTTT
>TRBJ2-7|19|many|TRBD2|TRBV5-1
CASSLGGGRQREFSYEQYF
TGCGCCAGCAGCCTGGGGGGAGGTAGGCAGCGGGAGTTTTCCTACGAGCAGTACTTC
>TRBJ1-5|13|many|-|TRBV30
CAWSGGGTQPQHF
TGTGCCTGGAGTGGGGGGGGGACTCAGCCCCAGCATTTT
>TRBJ1-5|15|-|TRBD1|TRBV14
CASSTWTGANQPQHF
TGTGCCAGCAGCACCTGGACAGGGGCCAATCAGCCCCAGCATTTT
>TRBJ2-7|14|many|TRBD2|TRBV12-3/TRBV12-4
CASSYVAGGYEQYF
TGTGCCAGCAGTTACGTAGCGGGAGGTTACGAGCAGTACTTC
>TRBJ1-2|14|many|-|TRBV11-2
CASRKDGVYNGYTF
TGTGCCAGCAGGAAAGACGGGGTTTATAATGGCTACACCTTC
>TRBJ2-7|12|many|-|TRBV10-1
CASSEAGHEQYF
TGCGCCAGCAGTGAGGCGGGCCACGAGCAGTACTTC
>TRBJ2-6|16|many|-|TRBV27
CASSSRDISGANVLTF
TGTGCCAGCAGTAGCCGGGACATCTCTGGGGCCAACGTCCTGACTTTC
>TRBJ2-7|15|many|TRBD2|TRBV7-2
CASSLAVAGGREQYF
TGTGCCAGCAGCTTAGCGGTAGCGGGAGGGCGTGAGCAGTACTTC
>TRBJ2-5|15|-|TRBD1|TRBV12-3/TRBV12-4
CASSRGQGGRETQYF
TGTGCCAGCAGTAGGGGACAGGGTGGGAGGGAGACCCAGTACTTC
>TRBJ2-3|13|-|-|TRBV6-2/TRBV6-3
CASSYSRGDTQYF
TGTGCCAGCAGTTACTCGAGAGGGGATACGCAGTATTTT
>TRBJ1-1|17|-|TRBD1|TRBV5-1
CASSLALGTGVSTEAFF
TGCGCCAGCAGCTTGGCCCTCGGGACAGGGGTTAGCACTGAAGCTTTCTTT
>TRBJ1-1|15|many|-|TRBV28
CASRPGGRENTEAFF
TGTGCCAGCAGGCCGGGGGGGAGAGAGAACACTGAAGCTTTCTTT
>TRBJ2-4|16|many|-|TRBV4-1
CASSLGISLAKNIQYF
TGCGCCAGCAGCCTCGGGATTTCTCTAGCCAAAAACATTCAGTACTTC
>TRBJ1-1|15|many|TRBD1|TRBV11-2
CASSLGTGIGTEAFF
TGTGCCAGCAGCTTAGGGACAGGGATCGGGACTGAAGCTTTCTTT
>TRBJ2-2|16|few|TRBD2|TRBV28
CASSLASGSITGELFF
TGTGCCAGCAGTTTAGCTAGCGGGAGTATAACCGGGGAGCTGTTTTTT
>TRBJ1-5|12|many|-|TRBV28
CASSFPGQPQHF
TGTGCCAGCAGTTTCCCGGGTCAGCCCCAGCATTTT
>TRBJ1-1|12|-|TRBD1|TRBV12-3/TRBV12-4
CASSFRGAGAFF
TGTGCCAGCAGTTTCAGGGGGGCTGGAGCTTTCTTT
>TRBJ1-2|13|many|-|TRBV29-1
CSVETDSNYGYTF
TGCAGCGTTGAGACAGACAGCAACTATGGCTACACCTTC
>TRBJ1-1|13|few|-|TRBV12-3/TRBV12-4
CASSMGWGTEASF
TGTGCCAGCAGTATGGGATGGGGCACTGAAGCTTCCTTT
>TRBJ1-3|14|once|-|TRBV3-1
CASSQGGSGNTIYF
TGTGCCAGCAGCCAAGGGGGATCCGGAAACACCATATATTTT
>TRBJ1-2|14|many|-|TRBV7-8
CASIRLLDTYGYTF
TGTGCCAGCATTCGGCTCCTAGATACTTATGGCTACACCTTC
>TRBJ2-7|14|many|-|TRBV12-3/TRBV12-4
CASSPVRLPYEQYF
TGTGCCAGCAGCCCGGTGCGACTTCCCTACGAGCAGTACTTC
>TRBJ1-2|16|many|-|TRBV5-1
CASSPAAVANVYGYTF
TGCGCCAGCAGCCCGGCGGCGGTGGCCAACGTCTATGGCTACACCTTC
>TRBJ1-1|13|many|-|TRBV28
CASDGVLNTEAFF
TGTGCCAGCGATGGGGTGTTGAACACTGAAGCTTTCTTT
>TRBJ1-1|12|many|-|TRBV6-5
CASSYPDGEAFF
TGTGCCAGCAGTTACCCGGACGGTGAAGCTTTCTTT
>TRBJ2-5|12|many|-|TRBV28
CASSFGGRTQYF
TGTGCCAGCAGTTTTGGGGGGCGGACCCAGTACTTC
>TRBJ2-7|16|-|TRBD2|TRBV12-3/TRBV12-4
CASSQLLAGGPYEQYF
TGTGCCAGCAGTCAACTTCTAGCGGGAGGCCCCTACGAGCAGTACTTC
>TRBJ1-1|11|many|-|TRBV30
CAWSRVTEAFF
TGTGCCTGGAGTAGAGTCACTGAAGCTTTCTTT
>TRBJ2-5|11|many|-|TRBV20-1
CTLPGQETQYF
TGCACCCTCCCGGGACAAGAGACCCAGTACTTC
>TRBJ1-1|12|many|TRBD1|TRBV30
CAWTDRDTEAFF
TGTGCCTGGACCGACAGGGACACTGAAGCTTTCTTT
>TRBJ1-1|14|many|-|TRBV28
CASGSGTSNTEAFF
TGTGCCAGCGGCTCCGGGACATCTAACACTGAAGCTTTCTTT
>TRBJ2-5|16|-|TRBD1|TRBV6-2/TRBV6-3
CASSYSRDRADETQYF
TGTGCCAGCAGTTACTCGAGAGACAGGGCGGACGAGACCCAGTACTTC
>TRBJ1-2|12|medium-sized|-|TRBV6-1
CASVDSFYGYTF
TGTGCCAGCGTGGACAGCTTTTATGGCTACACCTTC
>TRBJ2-5|14|once|TRBD2|TRBV11-2
CASRLVPSGETQYF
TGTGCCAGCAGATTAGTACCTAGCGGGGAGACTCAGTACTTC
>TRBJ2-5|12|many|TRBD2|TRBV29-1
CSVSARGETQYF
TGCAGCGTTTCCGCGCGGGGGGAGACCCAGTACTTC
>TRBJ1-3|15|many|-|TRBV6-5
CASSYGGASGNTIYF
TGTGCCAGCAGTTACGGAGGGGCCTCTGGAAACACCATATATTTT
>TRBJ2-5|20|-|-|TRBV3-1
CASSQAWTGGLAALQETQYF
TGTGCCAGCAGCCAGGCCTGGACAGGGGGACTAGCGGCCCTTCAAGAGACCCAGTACTTC
>TRBJ2-7|14|-|-|TRBV6-1
CASDSRSSSYEQYF
TGTGCCAGCGATAGTAGGAGTTCCTCCTACGAGCAGTACTTC
>TRBJ2-2|16|once|-|TRBV6-5
CASSYDSLENTGELFF
TGTGCCAGCAGTTACGACAGCCTGGAGAACACCGGGGAGCTGTTTTTT
>TRBJ1-5|14|many|-|TRBV10-3
CATGTDRINQPQHF
TGTGCCACGGGAACAGACAGGATCAATCAGCCCCAGCATTTT
>TRBJ1-2|13|many|TRBD1|TRBV12-3/TRBV12-4
CASSTTGTYGYTF
TGTGCCAGCAGTACGACAGGGACCTATGGCTACACCTTC
>TRBJ1-1|14|few|-|TRBV29-1
CSALVMGRGTEAFF
TGCAGCGCCCTTGTCATGGGGAGGGGAACTGAAGCTTTCTTT
>TRBJ2-1|13|-|-|TRBV4-3
CASSQEQSTKQFF
TGCGCCAGCAGCCAAGAACAATCTACGAAGCAGTTCTTC
>TRBJ1-1|14|-|-|TRBV19
CASTSWGLDTEAFF
TGTGCCAGTACCTCATGGGGTTTGGACACTGAAGCTTTCTTT
>TRBJ1-1|11|many|-|TRBV19
CATSGNTEASF
TGTGCCACTAGTGGGAACACTGAAGCTTCCTTT
>TRBJ2-7|16|many|TRBD2|TRBV7-2
CASSRGLAGHSYEQYF
TGTGCCAGCAGTCGGGGACTAGCGGGACACTCCTACGAGCAGTACTTC
>TRBJ1-6|15|many|-|TRBV4-2
CASSQDRGVNSPLHF
TGTGCCAGCAGCCAAGATCGAGGGGTCAATTCACCCCTCCACTTT